This TCR beta chain was identified during a study of T cell responses to AZD1222 COVID-19 vaccine. Method: immunoSEQ multiplex PCR; TCRdb's copy keeps in-frame clones and lacks some. The table records tens of thousands of clones, roughly nine tenths of them present only once. The material was peripheral blood, obtained 28 days after the second AZD1222 dose. The receptor's source is an adult who received the AZD1222 COVID-19 vaccine.

The CDR3: CASSQEAGYSNQPQHF. The CDR3 DNA is TGCGCCAGCAGCCAAGAGGCCGGTTATAGCAATCAGCCCCAGCATTTT. This chain links TRBV4-3 with TRBJ1-5; D ambiguous. The V end lost 0 bases, the J end lost 0 bases, and 9 bases lay between the germline ends. The CDR3 has 16 amino acids. Germline V gives CDR1 LGHNA, CDR2 YSLEER.